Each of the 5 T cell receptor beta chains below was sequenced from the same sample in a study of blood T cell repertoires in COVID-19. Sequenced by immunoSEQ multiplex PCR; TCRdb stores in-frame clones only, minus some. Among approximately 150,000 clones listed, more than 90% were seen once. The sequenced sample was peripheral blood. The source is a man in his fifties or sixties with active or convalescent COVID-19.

CDR3 in amino acids: CASGSFRGATEAFF. CDR3 bases: TGTGCCAGCGGGTCCTTCCGGGGGGCGACTGAAGCTTTCTTT. This sequence joins TRBV2 and TRBJ1-1, with D perhaps TRBD1 (6 bases). This CDR3 is built from 14 residues. Germline CDR1 SNHLY, CDR2 FYNNEI. V was trimmed by 8 bases and J by 5 bases, leaving 18 bases between them.

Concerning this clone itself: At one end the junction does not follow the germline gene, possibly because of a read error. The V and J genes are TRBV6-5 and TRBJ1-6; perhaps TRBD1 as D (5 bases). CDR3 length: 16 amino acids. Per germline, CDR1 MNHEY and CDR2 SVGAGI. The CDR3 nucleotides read TGTGCCAGCAGGTACTCGTATCAGGGTGGAAATTCACCCCTCCACTTT. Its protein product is CASRYSYQGGNSPLHF.

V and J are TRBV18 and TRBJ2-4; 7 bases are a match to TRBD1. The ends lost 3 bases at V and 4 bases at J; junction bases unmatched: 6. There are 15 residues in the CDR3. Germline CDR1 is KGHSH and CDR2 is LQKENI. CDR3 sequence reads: CASSPFGQAKNIQYF. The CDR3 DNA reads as TGTGCCAGCTCACCTTTTGGACAGGCTAAAAACATTCAGTACTTC.

The CDR3: CASSRGTSETDTQYF. The CDR3 DNA follows: TGTGCCAGCTCACGCGGGACTAGCGAGACAGATACGCAGTATTTT. J is TRBJ2-3 and V is TRBV18; TRBD2 matches 10 bases. The CDR3 consists of 15 residues. V lost 4 bases to trimming and J lost 3 bases; unmatched junction nucleotides: 4. The germline V gene has CDR1 KGHSH and CDR2 LQKENI.

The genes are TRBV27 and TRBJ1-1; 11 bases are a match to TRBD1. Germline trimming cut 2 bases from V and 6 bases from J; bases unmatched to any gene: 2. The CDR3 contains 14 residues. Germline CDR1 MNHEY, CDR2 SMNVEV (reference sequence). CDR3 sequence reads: CASSLTGQGAEAFF. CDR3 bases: TGTGCCAGCAGTTTAACGGGACAGGGGGCTGAAGCTTTCTTT.